The 7 T cell receptor beta chains below were found in one sample sequenced in a study of graft-versus-host responses after intestinal transplantation. Sequencing was performed with immunoSEQ multiplex PCR; in TCRdb, only in-frame clones are kept and a portion is missing. The sample has some 36,000 clones, 94% seen once. These receptors have no known antigen. Sequencing was performed on unstimulated CD4+ T cells sorted from spleen or lymph node cells, taken before transplant. The receptors come from a human donor who was the organ donor for an intestinal transplant.

The chain uses TRBV7-2 and TRBJ1-1; tentatively, D is TRBD1 (6 bases). The CDR3 has 15 amino acids. Germline values: CDR1 SGHTA, CDR2 FQGNSA. With 4 bases removed from V and 1 base from J, the gap between germline ends came to 13 bases. CDR3 region: CASSSQGLSNTEAFF. In DNA form, the CDR3 reads TGTGCCAGCAGCTCCCAGGGGCTCTCGAACACTGAAGCTTTCTTT.

The rearrangement links TRBV5-1 to TRBJ2-2; the D is unclear. CDR3 length: 14 residues. Germline V CDR1 and CDR2: SGHRS, YFSETQ. V was pared by 0 bases and J by 0 bases, with 3 bases between. The CDR3 coding sequence is TGCGCCAGCAGCTTGGGGACGAACACCGGGGAGCTGTTTTTT. Translation: CASSLGTNTGELFF.

J is TRBJ2-5 and V is TRBV6-1, with TRBD2 matching over 13 bases. This CDR3 spans 15 amino acids. J gave up 11 bases and V 4 bases, and 10 bases lay outside the gene matches. The germline V gene encodes CDR1 MNHNS and CDR2 SASEGT. The CDR3 protein is CASSAGTSGVREQYF. The DNA of the CDR3 is TGTGCCAGCAGTGCCGGGACTAGCGGGGTTCGGGAGCAGTACTTC.

The rearrangement uses TRBV5-8 and TRBJ1-2, with D unresolved. This CDR3 is 14 amino acids long. Per the germline V gene, CDR1 is SGHTS and CDR2 is YDEGEE. Trimming pared 5 bases from V and 4 bases from J, leaving 15 bases between. The CDR3 nucleotides are TGTGCCAGCAGTTTTGACCCCTCGGGCTATGGCTACACCTTC. It yields the protein CASSFDPSGYGYTF.

DNA of the CDR3: TGTGCCAGCAGCTGGACAGGGGTAGGAAACACCATATATTTT. Amino acid sequence: CASSWTGVGNTIYF. V and J are TRBV5-6 and TRBJ1-3, with 9 bases identical to TRBD1. Germline trimming cut 3 bases from V and 4 bases from J; bases unmatched to any gene: 2. From germline, CDR1 is SGHDT and CDR2 YYEEEE. The CDR3 has 14 amino acids.

The chain recombines TRBV29-1 with TRBJ2-5; the match to TRBD1 covers 9 bases. Per the germline V gene, CDR1 is SQVTM and CDR2 is ANQGSEA. After removal of 7 bases from V and 5 bases from J, the junction contained 14 bases not matched to a gene. This CDR3 is built from 15 residues. The CDR3 reads CSGQIGQGRGETQYF. The CDR3, as DNA: TGCAGCGGACAAATCGGACAGGGGAGGGGGGAGACCCAGTACTTC.

This clone showed up just a few times. The chain joins TRBV28 to TRBJ1-3; 8 bases are shared with TRBD1. CDR3 size: 15 residues. Trimming took 6 bases from V and 0 from J; bases not matched to a gene: 4. CDR1 and CDR2 (germline): MDHEN, SYDVKM. The CDR3 nucleotides read TGTGCCAGCAGACGAACAGGGGGCTCTGGAAACACCATATATTTT. Translation: CASRRTGGSGNTIYF.